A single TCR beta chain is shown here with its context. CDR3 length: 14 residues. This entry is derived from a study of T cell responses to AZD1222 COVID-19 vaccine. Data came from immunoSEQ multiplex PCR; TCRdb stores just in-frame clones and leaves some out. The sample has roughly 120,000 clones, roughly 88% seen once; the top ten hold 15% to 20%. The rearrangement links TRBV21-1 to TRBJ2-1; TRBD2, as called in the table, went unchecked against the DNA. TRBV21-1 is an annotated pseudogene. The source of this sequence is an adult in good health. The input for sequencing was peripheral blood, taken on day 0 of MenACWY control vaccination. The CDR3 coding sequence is TGTGCCAGCAAGAAGCGGAGCTCCTACAATGAGCAGTTCTTC. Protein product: CASKKRSSYNEQFF.